Each of the 24 T cell receptor beta chains below was sequenced from the same sample in a study of blood T cell repertoires in COVID-19. Produced via immunoSEQ multiplex PCR; TCRdb's table is partial and in-frame only. Among under 350,000 clones listed, approximately 85% were seen once. Sequenced: peripheral blood. Source of these receptors: a human donor in a cohort sampled during active COVID-19.

As regards this clone: A much larger clone is a single base away; this may be a read error. This sequence joins TRBV5-6 and TRBJ1-4, with 9 bases lining up with TRBD1. This CDR3 comprises 14 residues. The germline V gene has CDR1 SGHDT and CDR2 YYEEEE. The ends lost 3 bases at V and 5 bases at J; junction bases unmatched: 2. For the CDR3, the DNA is TGTGCCAGCAGCTCCGGGACAGGGAATGAAAAACTGTTTTTT. Its protein product is CASSSGTGNEKLFF. Drawing the rest from reference TRBV5-6 and TRBJ1-4, the complete variable domain is DAGVTQSPTHLIKTRGQQVTLRCSPKSGHDTVSWYQQALGQGPQFIFQYYEEEERQRGNFPDRFSGHQFPNYSSELNVNALLLGDSALYLCASSSGTGNEKLFFGSGTQLSVL.

The V and J genes are TRBV9 and TRBJ2-2, with D tentatively TRBD2 (6 bases). V was pared by 0 bases and J by 6 bases, with 12 bases between. The germline gives CDR1 SGDLS, CDR2 YYNGEE. CDR3 size: 15 residues. The DNA for the CDR3 is TGTGCCAGCAGCGTAGCCAGGGAGGTCCCCGGGGAGCTGTTTTTT. Translating gives CASSVAREVPGELFF.

The chain joins TRBV4-2 to TRBJ1-3, with TRBD1 identical over 10 bases. The V and J ends lost 4 bases and 4 bases, in that order; junction bases with no gene match: 7. The length of the CDR3 is 16 residues. The V gene's germline CDR1 is LGHNA and CDR2 YNFKEQ. The CDR3 reads CASSPTDRGSGNTIYF. The CDR3 DNA follows: TGTGCCAGCAGCCCAACGGACAGGGGGAGCGGAAACACCATATATTTT.

The count of this clone is one. V and J are TRBV7-8 and TRBJ1-2; D gene uncertain. Germline-derived CDR1 and CDR2 are SGHVS and FQNEAQ. This CDR3 spans 15 amino acids. Trimming left V 5 bases short and J 3 bases short, with 16 bases between. CDR3 sequence: CASSLDTGLDYGYTF. The CDR3 DNA sequence: TGTGCCAGCAGCCTCGACACGGGGTTAGACTATGGCTACACCTTC.

The CDR3 DNA follows: TGTGCCAGCTCACGAGAGCGCTATAATTCACCCCTCCACTTT. It codes for CASSRERYNSPLHF. The J gene is TRBJ1-6, the V gene TRBV6-5; D is unresolved. The germline CDR1 and CDR2 sequences are MNHEY and SVGAGI. Trimming stripped 8 bases from V and 3 bases from J, with 11 bases between. The CDR3 has 14 residues.

Comment on this clone: The sample contains more than one DNA sequence encoding this CDR3. The chain couples TRBV3-1 (or the pseudogene TRBV3-2) to TRBJ2-1; 10 bases line up with TRBD1. The length of the CDR3 is 15 residues. In germline, CDR1 is LGHDT, CDR2 YNNKEL (reference sequence). Trimming cost V 1 base and J 7 bases; bases outside gene matches: 4. DNA of the CDR3: TGTGCCAGCAGCCAAGGGACAGGGGGTTATAATGAGCAGTTCTTC. Translating it yields CASSQGTGGYNEQFF.

This chain joins TRBV5-1 and TRBJ1-2; D remains ambiguous. Trimming cost V 0 bases and J 6 bases, with 15 bases left between them. CDR3 length: 15 residues. Germline lookup yields CDR1 SGHRS and CDR2 YFSETQ. Here the CDR3 DNA reads TGCGCCAGCAGCTTGGGAGTCTCGGTGATGCATGGCTACACCTTC. Its protein is CASSLGVSVMHGYTF.

This clone was observed a single time. J is TRBJ1-1 and V is TRBV3-1 (or the pseudogene TRBV3-2); D remains ambiguous. The CDR3 loop spans 12 amino acids. In germline, CDR1 is LGHDT, CDR2 YNNKEL (reference sequence). V was shortened by 0 bases and J by 6 bases, with 5 bases between the two germline ends. CDR3 in DNA: TGTGCCAGCAGCCAAGATGAGTCTGAAGCTTTCTTT. It translates to CASSQDESEAFF.

The genes are TRBV29-1 and TRBJ1-2; no clear D. CDR3 length: 13 amino acids. The germline V and J ends were trimmed by 0 bases and 3 bases, with 8 bases remaining between them. Germline V gene lookup returns CDR1 SQVTM and CDR2 ANQGSEA. The CDR3 bases are TGCAGCGTTGAAGAGGGCCAGGACTATGGCTACACCTTC. Translation gives CSVEEGQDYGYTF.

This clone appeared once. V is TRBV5-6 and J is TRBJ1-5; D remains ambiguous. This CDR3 spans 15 amino acids. V lost 0 bases and J 0 bases, leaving 7 bases between the germline ends. The germline V gene has CDR1 SGHDT and CDR2 YYEEEE. In DNA, the CDR3 is TGTGCCAGCAGCTTGGGGTTCTATAGCAATCAGCCCCAGCATTTT. Encoded protein: CASSLGFYSNQPQHF. The complete variable domain, with remaining parts taken from reference TRBV5-6 and TRBJ1-5, reads DAGVTQSPTHLIKTRGQQVTLRCSPKSGHDTVSWYQQALGQGPQFIFQYYEEEERQRGNFPDRFSGHQFPNYSSELNVNALLLGDSALYLCASSLGFYSNQPQHFGDGTRLSIL.

This sequence joins TRBV18 and TRBJ2-1, with 8 bases that match TRBD2. The trim removed 0 bases at V and 7 bases at J, leaving 8 bases unmatched. The V gene's germline CDR1 is KGHSH and CDR2 LQKENI. There are 16 residues in the CDR3. The CDR3 protein is CASSPPAGGAGNEQFF. CDR3 sequence (DNA): TGTGCCAGCTCACCACCGGCGGGGGGCGCGGGTAATGAGCAGTTCTTC.

This clone has a single count. This chain uses TRBV7-2 with TRBJ1-5, with 7 bases matching TRBD1. The CDR3 spans 13 residues. V gave up 7 bases and J gave up 5 bases; unmatched junction bases: 5. In germline, CDR1 is SGHTA, CDR2 FQGNSA. CDR3 DNA sequence: TGTGCCAGCAACAGGGGATCCTATCAGCCCCAGCATTTT. Translated: CASNRGSYQPQHF.

The chain combines TRBV6-5 with TRBJ2-3; D is undetermined. Germline values: CDR1 MNHEY, CDR2 SVGAGI. This CDR3 spans 12 amino acids. Trimming cost V 2 bases and J 5 bases, with 5 bases left between them. DNA for the CDR3: TGTGCCAGCAGTTACCACGGAGATACGCAGTATTTT. Amino acids: CASSYHGDTQYF.

The chain combines TRBV5-1 with TRBJ2-7, with TRBD1 identical over 8 bases. Germline-derived CDR1 and CDR2 are SGHRS and YFSETQ. The length of the CDR3 is 15 residues. V was clipped by 0 bases and J by 5 bases; unmatched bases: 7. CDR3 amino acids: CASSLGAAGGDEQYF. CDR3 coding DNA: TGCGCCAGCAGCTTGGGGGCGGCAGGGGGCGACGAGCAGTACTTC.

V gene TRBV5-1 combines with J gene TRBJ2-7; D possibly corresponds to TRBD2 (6 bases). V lost 1 base, J lost 5 bases, and 7 bases lay in between. The length of the CDR3 is 12 residues. Per germline, CDR1 SGHRS and CDR2 YFSETQ. The CDR3 nucleotides are TGCGCCAGCAGCTTGACGGGGGACGAGCAGTACTTC. Protein sequence: CASSLTGDEQYF. Looking up the rest from reference TRBV5-1 and TRBJ2-7 gives the full variable domain: KAGVTQTPRYLIKTRGQQVTLSCSPISGHRSVSWYQQTPGQGLQFLFEYFSETQRNKGNFPGRFSGRQFSNSRSEMNVSTLELGDSALYLCASSLTGDEQYFGPGTRLTVT.

This rearrangement joins TRBV5-4 to TRBJ1-2, with 7 nucleotides matching TRBD1. Per the germline V gene, CDR1 is SGHNT and CDR2 is YYREEE (reference sequence). Trimming removed 0 bases from V and 6 bases from J; junction bases left unmatched: 5. The CDR3 loop spans 14 amino acids. The CDR3 sequence is CASSLGGQGDGYTF. CDR3 coding DNA: TGTGCCAGCAGCTTGGGGGGGCAGGGGGATGGCTACACCTTC.

This rearrangement joins TRBV7-9 to TRBJ2-1, with a weak D call TRBD2 (5 bases). The CDR3 is made up of 13 amino acids. V was pared by 2 bases and J by 6 bases, with 8 bases between. Germline V gene sequence: CDR1 SEHNR, CDR2 FQNEAQ (reference sequence). Written as DNA, the CDR3 is TGTGCCAGCAGCTTACCTGGGAGCAATGAGCAGTTCTTC. The encoded protein is CASSLPGSNEQFF.

V is TRBV7-6 and J is TRBJ2-1, with D perhaps matching TRBD2 (5 bases). V was shortened by 5 bases and J by 1 base, with 15 bases between the two germline ends. This CDR3 comprises 16 residues. Germline CDR1 reads SGHVS; CDR2 reads FNYEAQ. This CDR3 is CASSHPPGESYNEQFF. CDR3 in DNA: TGTGCCAGCAGCCACCCTCCTGGGGAGTCCTACAATGAGCAGTTCTTC. Drawing the rest from reference TRBV7-6 and TRBJ2-1, the complete variable domain is GAGVSQSPRYKVTKRGQDVALRCDPISGHVSLYWYRQALGQGPEFLTYFNYEAQQDKSGLPNDRFSAERPEGSISTLTIQRTEQRDSAMYRCASSHPPGESYNEQFFGPGTRLTVL.

V gene TRBV10-3 combines with J gene TRBJ2-5, with 8 bases lining up with TRBD1. The ends lost 3 bases at V and 2 bases at J; junction bases unmatched: 5. Germline V gene sequence: CDR1 ENHRY, CDR2 SYGVKD. CDR3 length equals 15 residues. CDR3 in DNA: TGTGCCATCAGTGAAGGGACAGGAAATCAAGAGACCCAGTACTTC. It encodes CAISEGTGNQETQYF.

A single count supports this clone. V usage is TRBV19 and J usage is TRBJ1-1, with D possibly matching TRBD1 (5 bases). Germline V gene sequence: CDR1 LNHDA, CDR2 SQIVND (reference sequence). The V gene lost 5 bases and the J gene lost 5 bases, with 12 bases spanning the gap. The CDR3 loop spans 13 amino acids. The CDR3 is CASSSPGYTEAFF. As DNA, the CDR3 is TGTGCCAGTAGTTCTCCAGGGTATACTGAAGCTTTCTTT.

V gene TRBV4-1 combines with J gene TRBJ2-7, with 11 bases fitting TRBD1. With 3 bases clipped from V and 2 bases from J, the junction kept 6 bases outside the gene matches. This CDR3 has 16 residues. Germline V gene data show CDR1 as MGHRA and CDR2 as YSYEKL. The CDR3 is CASSHLPGQGAYEQYF. CDR3 nucleotide sequence: TGCGCCAGCAGCCATCTACCGGGACAGGGGGCCTACGAGCAGTACTTC.

The chain employs TRBV5-1 and TRBJ1-2, with D possibly being TRBD1 (5 bases). The CDR3 extends over 16 amino acids. V gave up 3 bases and J gave up 2 bases, with 17 bases separating them. Germline CDR1 is SGHRS and CDR2 is YFSETQ. The CDR3 coding sequence is TGCGCCAGCAGCTCCGTTCAGGGCAGGAAGAACTATGGCTACACCTTC. This gives the protein CASSSVQGRKNYGYTF.

The V gene is TRBV11-2, the J gene TRBJ2-3, with D possibly matching TRBD1 (6 bases). CDR1 and CDR2 (germline): SGHAT, FQNNGV. The CDR3 runs 16 residues. With 5 bases removed from V and 2 bases from J, the gap between germline ends came to 17 bases. The CDR3 reads CASSRPPRGITDTQYF. CDR3 bases: TGTGCCAGCAGCCGCCCTCCAAGGGGGATCACAGATACGCAGTATTTT.

CDR3 sequence reads: CAWSGQGVANEKLFF. CDR3 nucleotide sequence: TGTGCCTGGAGCGGACAGGGAGTAGCTAATGAAAAACTGTTTTTT. The rearrangement uses TRBV30 and TRBJ1-4; 8 positions agree with TRBD1. In germline, CDR1 is GTSNPN, CDR2 SVGIG (reference sequence). The length of the CDR3 is 15 residues. Trimming took 3 bases from V and 3 from J; bases not matched to a gene: 6. Filled out from reference TRBV30 and TRBJ1-4, the complete variable domain reads SQTIHQWPATLVQPVGSPLSLECTVEGTSNPNLYWYRQAAGRGLQLLFYSVGIGQISSEVPQNLSASRPQDRQFILSSKKLLLSDSGFYLCAWSGQGVANEKLFFGSGTQLSVL.